The TCR beta chain under discussion was sequenced for a study of response to subunit inactivated influenza vaccine. Regarding the study as a whole: Authors suggested seasonal influenza vaccinations each recruit few new T cells.

Germline V CDR1 and CDR2: SGHAT, FQNNGV. The CDR3 spans 13 residues. Trimming stripped 1 base from V and 6 bases from J, with 9 bases between. TCRdb used MiXCR to reprocess the RT-PCR reads, holding one entry per CDR3 protein. The sample consists of a few hundred thousand distinct CDR3 sequences, roughly 22% of them appearing once. With respect to this clonotype: Antigen specificity is unknown.

Sequencing used PBMCs from blood, obtained about 20 months after vaccination. The TCR was taken from a man between 50 and 69 years old who received an inactivated influenza vaccine. This sequence joins TRBV11-2 and TRBJ1-1; no definite D call. CDR3 loop: CASSLAEVAEAFF. CDR3 nucleotide sequence: TGTGCCAGCAGCTTAGCAGAGGTGGCTGAAGCTTTCTTT.